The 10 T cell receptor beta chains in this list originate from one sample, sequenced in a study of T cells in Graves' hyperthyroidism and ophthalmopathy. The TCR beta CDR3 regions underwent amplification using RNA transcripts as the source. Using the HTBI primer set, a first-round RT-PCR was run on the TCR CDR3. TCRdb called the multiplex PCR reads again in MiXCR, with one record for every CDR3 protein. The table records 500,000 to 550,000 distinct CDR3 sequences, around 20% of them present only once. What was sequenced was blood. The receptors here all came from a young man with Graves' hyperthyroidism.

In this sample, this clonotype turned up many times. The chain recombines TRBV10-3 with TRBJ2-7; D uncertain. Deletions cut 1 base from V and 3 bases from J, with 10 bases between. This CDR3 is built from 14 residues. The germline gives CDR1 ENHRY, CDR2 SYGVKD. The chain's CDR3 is CAISELGPLYEQYF. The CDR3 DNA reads TGTGCCATCAGTGAGTTAGGCCCCCTCTACGAGCAGTACTTC.

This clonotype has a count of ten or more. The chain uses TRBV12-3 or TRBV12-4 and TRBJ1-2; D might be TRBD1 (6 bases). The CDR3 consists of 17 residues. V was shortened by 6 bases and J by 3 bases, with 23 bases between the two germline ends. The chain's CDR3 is CASSQKEGGGPHYGYTF. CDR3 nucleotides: TGTGCCAGCAGCCAAAAAGAGGGCGGGGGGCCTCACTATGGCTACACCTTC.

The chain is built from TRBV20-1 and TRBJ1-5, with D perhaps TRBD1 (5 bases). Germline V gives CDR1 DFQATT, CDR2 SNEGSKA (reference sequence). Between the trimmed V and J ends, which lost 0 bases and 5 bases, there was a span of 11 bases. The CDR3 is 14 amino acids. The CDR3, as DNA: TGCAGTGCTAGAGATGTACAGGATCATCAGCCCCAGCATTTT. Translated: CSARDVQDHQPQHF.

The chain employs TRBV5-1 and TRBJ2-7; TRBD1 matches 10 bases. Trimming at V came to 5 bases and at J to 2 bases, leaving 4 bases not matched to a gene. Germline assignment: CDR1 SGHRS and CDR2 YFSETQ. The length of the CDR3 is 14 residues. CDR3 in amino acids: CASRTGGLTYEQYF. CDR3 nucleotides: TGCGCCAGCAGGACAGGGGGCCTCACCTACGAGCAGTACTTC. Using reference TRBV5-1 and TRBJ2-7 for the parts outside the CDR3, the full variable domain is KAGVTQTPRYLIKTRGQQVTLSCSPISGHRSVSWYQQTPGQGLQFLFEYFSETQRNKGNFPGRFSGRQFSNSRSEMNVSTLELGDSALYLCASRTGGLTYEQYFGPGTRLTVT.

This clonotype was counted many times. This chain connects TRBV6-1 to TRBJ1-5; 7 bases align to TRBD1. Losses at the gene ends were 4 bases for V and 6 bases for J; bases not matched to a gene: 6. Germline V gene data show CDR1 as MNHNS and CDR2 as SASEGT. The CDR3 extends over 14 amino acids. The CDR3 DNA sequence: TGTGCCAGCAGTGGAGGGGGCGCGACTCAGCCCCAGCATTTT. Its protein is CASSGGGATQPQHF.

CDR3 DNA: TGTGCCACCAGCATAGGCGAAACTGGAAACACCATATATTTT. It yields the protein CATSIGETGNTIYF. The V and J genes are TRBV15 and TRBJ1-3; D ambiguous. Trimming stripped 4 bases from V and 2 bases from J, with 9 bases between. Germline CDR1 reads LNHNV; CDR2 reads YYDKDF (reference sequence). The CDR3 has 14 amino acids.

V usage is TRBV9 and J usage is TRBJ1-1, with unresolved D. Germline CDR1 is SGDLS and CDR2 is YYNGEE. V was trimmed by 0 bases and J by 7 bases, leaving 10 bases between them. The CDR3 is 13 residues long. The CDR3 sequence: CASSVARLGEAFF. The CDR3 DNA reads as TGTGCCAGCAGCGTAGCAAGGCTGGGTGAAGCTTTCTTT.

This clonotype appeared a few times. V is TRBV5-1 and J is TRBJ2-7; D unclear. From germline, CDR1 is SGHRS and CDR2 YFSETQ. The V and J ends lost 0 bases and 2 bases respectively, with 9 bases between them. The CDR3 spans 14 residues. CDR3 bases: TGCGCCAGCAGCTTGGCGTCCCGCGCCTACGAGCAGTACTTC. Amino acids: CASSLASRAYEQYF.

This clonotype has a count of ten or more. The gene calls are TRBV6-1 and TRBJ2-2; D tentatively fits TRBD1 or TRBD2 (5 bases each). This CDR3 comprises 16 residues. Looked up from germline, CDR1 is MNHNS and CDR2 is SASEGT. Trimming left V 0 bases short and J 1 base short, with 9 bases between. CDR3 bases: TGTGCCAGCAGTGAAGCGATGGGACGGAACACCGGGGAGCTGTTTTTT. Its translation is CASSEAMGRNTGELFF.

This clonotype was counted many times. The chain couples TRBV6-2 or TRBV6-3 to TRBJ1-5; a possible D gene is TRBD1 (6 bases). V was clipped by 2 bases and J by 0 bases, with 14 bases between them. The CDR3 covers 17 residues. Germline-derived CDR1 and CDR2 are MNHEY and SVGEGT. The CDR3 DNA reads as TGTGCCAGCAGTTACCGGCCCTCAGGGGCTAGCAATCAGCCCCAGCATTTT. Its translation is CASSYRPSGASNQPQHF.